A single sample gave rise to the 23 T cell receptor beta chains below, sequenced in a study of cytotoxic CD8 clonotypes in ibrutinib-treated CLL. Repertoires were generated with immunoSEQ multiplex PCR, while TCRdb's copy carries only in-frame clones and drops some. The table includes around 130,000 clones, approximately 81% detected once. The material was PBMCs, obtained after 24 months of ibrutinib treatment. The source is a human donor with chronic lymphocytic leukemia.

This chain links TRBV6-1 with TRBJ1-4, with D possibly matching TRBD1 (5 bases). V lost 7 bases and J lost 2, with 14 bases in between. CDR3 size: 15 residues. Germline loops: CDR1 MNHNS, CDR2 SASEGT. CDR3 loop: CASTEGGATNEKLFF. In nucleotides, the CDR3 is TGTGCCAGCACCGAGGGAGGGGCTACTAATGAAAAACTGTTTTTT.

The gene calls are TRBV28 and TRBJ1-2; D is perhaps TRBD1 (6 bases). Trimming took off 6 bases at V and 2 bases at J, with 13 bases between the two ends. This CDR3 contains 14 residues. CDR1 and CDR2 (germline): MDHEN, SYDVKM. CDR3 DNA sequence: TGTGCCAGCAGACCCGACAGGATGAACTATGGCTACACCTTC. Its translation: CASRPDRMNYGYTF.

The rearrangement joins TRBV27 to TRBJ1-5; no definite D call. CDR1 and CDR2 (germline): MNHEY, SMNVEV (reference sequence). There are 16 residues in the CDR3. With 3 bases removed from V and 6 bases from J, the gap between germline ends came to 18 bases. In DNA, the CDR3 is TGTGCCAGCAGTTTTTCTTTTCTTTTTGGTTCTCAGCCCCAGCATTTT. This encodes CASSFSFLFGSQPQHF.

The chain combines TRBV30 with TRBJ1-4; maybe TRBD1 (6 bases). V dropped 4 bases and J dropped 3 bases, with 9 bases sitting between them. This CDR3 comprises 13 residues. CDR1 is GTSNPN and CDR2 is SVGIG in the germline V gene (reference sequence). The CDR3 is CAWNDRPNEKLFF. The CDR3 nucleotides read TGTGCCTGGAACGACAGGCCTAATGAAAAACTGTTTTTT. Complete variable domain (other parts from reference TRBV30 and TRBJ1-4): SQTIHQWPATLVQPVGSPLSLECTVEGTSNPNLYWYRQAAGRGLQLLFYSVGIGQISSEVPQNLSASRPQDRQFILSSKKLLLSDSGFYLCAWNDRPNEKLFFGSGTQLSVL.

The chain employs TRBV30 and TRBJ2-1, with D tentatively TRBD1 or TRBD2 (5 bases each). The germline CDR1 and CDR2 sequences are GTSNPN and SVGIG (reference sequence). The CDR3 loop spans 13 amino acids. Trimming cost V 4 bases and J 0 bases, with 7 bases left between them. The CDR3 protein is CAWTGSSYNEQFF. The CDR3 region has the DNA TGTGCCTGGACAGGGAGCTCCTACAATGAGCAGTTCTTC.

The J gene is TRBJ2-7, the V gene TRBV5-6, with 12 bases aligning to TRBD2. This CDR3 region has 15 residues. V dropped 5 bases and J dropped 0; count of bases not matched to a gene: 3. Per the germline V gene, CDR1 is SGHDT and CDR2 is YYEEEE. The DNA of the CDR3 is TGTGCCAGCAGGCTGACTAGCGGGGGCTCCTACGAGCAGTACTTC. This encodes CASRLTSGGSYEQYF.

Only a few counts were recorded for this clone. The DNA of the CDR3 is TGTGCCAGCAGTGAAGCGTGGGGGGGCTTCTATGGCTACACCTTC. It translates to CASSEAWGGFYGYTF. The chain recombines TRBV6-1 with TRBJ1-2, with a tentative D call TRBD1 (6 bases). The CDR3 contains 15 residues. Trimming shortened V by 0 bases and J by 4 bases, and 12 bases separated the two germline ends. Germline CDR1 MNHNS, CDR2 SASEGT.

This clone was recorded once. J is TRBJ1-1 and V is TRBV5-4; no firm D call. The V gene's germline CDR1 is SGHNT and CDR2 YYREEE (reference sequence). The CDR3 has 13 residues. Trimming shortened V by 2 bases and J by 1 base, and 6 bases separated the two germline ends. CDR3 in DNA: TGTGCCAGCAGCTTCCAGGCGAACACTGAAGCTTTCTTT. Protein product: CASSFQANTEAFF.

The DNA of the CDR3 is TGTGCCAGCAGAGAATTCAGGGGCGCCAGTCACGAGCAGTACTTC. Residues: CASREFRGASHEQYF. V is TRBV6-5 and J is TRBJ2-7; D possibly corresponds to TRBD1 (6 bases). CDR3 length: 15 amino acids. V was shortened by 6 bases and J by 5 bases, with 20 bases between the two germline ends. Germline V gene sequence: CDR1 MNHEY, CDR2 SVGAGI.

The chain is built from TRBV30 and TRBJ1-3; no clear D. Trimming stripped 0 bases from V and 4 bases from J, with 7 bases between. This CDR3 comprises 13 residues. In germline, CDR1 is GTSNPN, CDR2 SVGIG (reference sequence). The CDR3 DNA sequence: TGTGCCTGGAGTGTCCAAAAGGGAAACACCATATATTTT. Protein sequence: CAWSVQKGNTIYF.

The chain couples TRBV5-1 to TRBJ1-2; D is ambiguous. This CDR3 region has 16 residues. Per germline, CDR1 SGHRS and CDR2 YFSETQ. Trimming pared 4 bases from V and 4 bases from J, leaving 20 bases between. CDR3 DNA sequence: TGCGCCAGCAGCACCGAACCCGGATTCGCACTCTATGGCTACACCTTC. It encodes CASSTEPGFALYGYTF.

The chain carries TRBV7-9 and TRBJ2-7; TRBD1 matches at 8 bases. V was clipped by 7 bases and J by 3 bases; unmatched bases: 8. Germline V CDR1 and CDR2: SEHNR, FQNEAQ (reference sequence). The CDR3 loop spans 14 amino acids. CDR3 nucleotide sequence: TGTGCCAGCATGACCGGGACAGGTCTCTACGAGCAGTACTTC. This encodes CASMTGTGLYEQYF.

The chain links TRBV7-2 to TRBJ2-1, with D perhaps being TRBD1 or TRBD2 (5 bases each). The CDR3 consists of 14 residues. Trimming cost V 3 bases and J 2 bases, with 8 bases left between them. Germline CDR1 and CDR2: SGHTA and FQGNSA. In nucleotides, the CDR3 is TGTGCCAGCAGCTTTGAGGGGACCTACAATGAGCAGTTCTTC. Translation gives CASSFEGTYNEQFF. Combining the CDR3 with reference TRBV7-2 and TRBJ2-1 gives the whole variable domain GAGVSQSPSNKVTEKGKDVELRCDPISGHTALYWYRQSLGQGLEFLIYFQGNSAPDKSGLPSDRFSAERTGGSVSTLTIQRTQQEDSAVYLCASSFEGTYNEQFFGPGTRLTVL.

The chain links TRBV6-1 to TRBJ2-1, with D tentatively TRBD1 (5 bases). Trimming took off 3 bases at V and 9 bases at J, with 12 bases between the two ends. This CDR3 is 13 amino acids long. Germline V gene data show CDR1 as MNHNS and CDR2 as SASEGT. The CDR3 region is CASSDTSGIEQFF. The CDR3 nucleotides are TGTGCCAGCAGTGACACCTCAGGGATTGAGCAGTTCTTC.

The gene calls are TRBV6-5 and TRBJ2-3; D is possibly TRBD2 (6 bases). Germline V gene sequence: CDR1 MNHEY, CDR2 SVGAGI. V was pared by 6 bases and J by 0 bases, with 13 bases between. The CDR3 contains 15 residues. The DNA for the CDR3 is TGTGCCAGCAGCTACGGGGGTACTAGCACAGATACGCAGTATTTT. Translating gives CASSYGGTSTDTQYF.

The V call is TRBV6-1, the J call TRBJ1-5, with D perhaps TRBD1 (5 bases). The V gene lost 4 bases and the J gene lost 3 bases, with 13 bases spanning the gap. This CDR3 has 15 amino acids. Germline V gives CDR1 MNHNS, CDR2 SASEGT. CDR3 protein: CASSGEGIDNQPQHF. DNA for the CDR3: TGTGCCAGCAGTGGCGAGGGGATTGACAATCAGCCCCAGCATTTT.

V is TRBV4-3 and J is TRBJ2-7; the D is unclear. The CDR3 spans 14 residues. Trimming took 0 bases from V and 3 from J, leaving 9 bases between them. Looked up from germline, CDR1 is LGHNA and CDR2 is YSLEER. The CDR3 loop reads CASSQDWRGYEQYF. The CDR3 DNA is TGCGCCAGCAGCCAAGATTGGAGAGGCTACGAGCAGTACTTC.

V is TRBV27 and J is TRBJ1-2, with 9 bases identical to TRBD1. CDR1 and CDR2 (germline): MNHEY, SMNVEV (reference sequence). The ends lost 7 bases at V and 4 bases at J; junction bases unmatched: 4. CDR3 length: 13 amino acids. For the CDR3, the DNA is TGTGCCAGCAAACAGGGGGCTATCTATGGCTACACCTTC. Translation: CASKQGAIYGYTF.

The chain employs TRBV2 and TRBJ1-5, with D hard to call. Germline CDR1 and CDR2: SNHLY and FYNNEI. With 8 bases removed from V and 4 bases from J, the gap between germline ends came to 15 bases. This CDR3 has 14 residues. DNA of the CDR3: TGTGCCAGCTCCGGGAGGGTATGGAATCAGCCCCAGCATTTT. This gives the protein CASSGRVWNQPQHF.

The CDR3 is CASSETGGFYGTEAFF. Here the CDR3 DNA reads TGTGCCAGCAGTGAGACAGGGGGCTTTTATGGCACTGAAGCTTTCTTT. The chain recombines TRBV6-4 with TRBJ1-1; 10 bases line up with TRBD1. The CDR3 length is 16 residues. Germline assignment: CDR1 MRHNA and CDR2 SNTAGT. V lost 3 bases to trimming and J lost 4 bases; unmatched junction nucleotides: 8.

On this clone: The same CDR3 arises from other DNA sequences in this sample as well. The chain uses TRBV5-1 and TRBJ1-1; unclear D gene. The CDR3 loop spans 13 amino acids. The V gene lost 0 bases and the J gene lost 1 base, with 4 bases spanning the gap. The V gene's germline CDR1 is SGHRS and CDR2 YFSETQ. The CDR3 nucleotides read TGCGCCAGCAGCTTGGCAGGGAACACTGAAGCTTTCTTT. Amino acids: CASSLAGNTEAFF.

The J gene is TRBJ1-1, the V gene TRBV19, with D maybe TRBD1 (5 bases). Germline CDR1 is LNHDA and CDR2 is SQIVND (reference sequence). This CDR3 contains 17 residues. V lost 7 bases and J lost 6, with 27 bases in between. DNA of the CDR3: TGTGCCAGTAACCGGGACCGACCCTCGACCATAGCCGCTGAAGCTTTCTTT. This encodes CASNRDRPSTIAAEAFF.

The V and J genes are TRBV7-9 and TRBJ1-3, with TRBD1 identical over 7 bases. Germline values: CDR1 SEHNR, CDR2 FQNEAQ (reference sequence). The J segment lost 3 bases and the V segment lost 6 bases, leaving 5 bases of the junction unmatched. This CDR3 region has 14 residues. Here the CDR3 DNA reads TGTGCCAGCAGTAAACGGACAGGTGGAAACACCATATATTTT. It translates to CASSKRTGGNTIYF.